The rows below give T cell receptor beta chains drawn from one sample of a study of neoadjuvant nivolumab and ipilimumab in lung cancer. Generated by immunoSEQ multiplex PCR, the TCRdb table keeps only in-frame clones and is missing some. Among around 20,000 clones listed, around 76% were seen once. Here the sequenced sample was tumor tissue, taken after neoadjuvant nivolumab, alone or with ipilimumab, at or shortly before surgery. Every receptor here comes from an adult with non-small cell lung cancer. Each CDR3 is given with its conserved first and last residue. A D gene is named only where the DNA matches it firmly. The listing skips clone size in some rows; elsewhere it reads once, few, many or a size class.

v_gene,abundance,j_gene,d_gene,CDR3aa,CDR3nt
TRBV9,.,TRBJ2-2,TRBD2,CASSLAPGLAGLGELFF,TGTGCCAGCAGCCTTGCCCCGGGACTAGCGGGCCTCGGGGAGCTGTTTTTT
TRBV5-6,.,TRBJ1-2,.,CASSLIRTENYGYTF,TGTGCCAGCAGCTTGATACGGACAGAAAACTATGGCTACACCTTC
TRBV5-1,.,TRBJ2-1,TRBD2,CASSIGGGPHNEQFF,TGCGCCAGCAGCATTGGCGGGGGGCCTCACAATGAGCAGTTCTTC
TRBV27,.,TRBJ1-2,.,CASSRLGGLFRYTF,TGTGCCAGCAGCCGGCTGGGGGGGTTGTTTCGCTACACCTTC
TRBV5-4,.,TRBJ1-1,.,CASSSQRMNTEAFF,TGTGCCAGCAGTTCACAGAGAATGAACACTGAAGCTTTCTTT
TRBV5-1,.,TRBJ2-5,.,CASSLGDPGIGETQYF,TGCGCCAGCAGCTTGGGAGACCCGGGAATCGGAGAGACCCAGTACTTC
TRBV2,.,TRBJ1-4,.,CASVLGAVGEKLFF,TGTGCCAGTGTGTTGGGGGCCGTAGGAGAAAAACTGTTTTTT
TRBV28,.,TRBJ1-1,TRBD1,CASRNGQGRAFF,TGTGCCAGCAGGAATGGACAGGGGAGAGCTTTCTTT
TRBV9,.,TRBJ2-3,.,CASSVDLKTSTDTQYF,TGTGCCAGCAGCGTAGATTTGAAGACTAGCACAGATACGCAGTATTTT
TRBV19,.,TRBJ2-7,.,CASKRGLTQGEQYF,TGTGCCAGTAAAAGAGGGTTGACCCAGGGAGAGCAGTACTTC
TRBV5-1,.,TRBJ1-1,.,CASSLEGTNTEAFF,TGCGCCAGCAGCTTGGAGGGGACGAACACTGAAGCTTTCTTT
TRBV7-2,.,TRBJ1-2,TRBD1,CASSSIKDRGIGGYTF,TGTGCCAGCAGCTCGATTAAGGACAGGGGGATAGGTGGCTACACCTTC
TRBV10-1,.,TRBJ1-1,.,CASSPTGYSGTEAFF,TGCGCCAGCAGTCCTACAGGGTATTCCGGCACTGAAGCTTTCTTT
TRBV4-2,once,TRBJ2-1,TRBD2,CASSQDWGLAGGLRYEQFF,TGTGCCAGCAGCCAAGATTGGGGACTAGCGGGAGGACTGCGGTATGAGCAGTTCTTC
TRBV18,.,TRBJ1-1,.,CASSPGLNTEAFF,TGTGCCAGCTCACCAGGGCTGAACACTGAAGCTTTCTTT
TRBV10-3,few,TRBJ1-5,TRBD1,CATRPSGQDNQPQHF,TGTGCCACCAGACCTTCTGGACAGGACAATCAGCCCCAGCATTTT
TRBV28,.,TRBJ1-2,.,CASSYPQRGMLGYTF,TGTGCCAGCAGTTACCCCCAGAGGGGGATGCTTGGCTACACCTTC
TRBV28,.,TRBJ2-7,.,CASSLRRTYEQYF,TGTGCCAGCAGTTTAAGGCGGACTTACGAGCAGTACTTC
TRBV29-1,.,TRBJ2-1,TRBD1,CSVAGDRQNEQFF,TGCAGCGTTGCGGGGGACAGGCAGAATGAGCAGTTCTTC
TRBV5-4,once,TRBJ2-7,TRBD1,CASSATGYEQYF,TGTGCCAGCAGCGCGACAGGGTACGAGCAGTACTTC
TRBV7-9,.,TRBJ1-3,TRBD1,CASSLDRGYGNTIYF,TGTGCCAGCAGCCTCGACAGGGGGTACGGAAACACCATATATTTT
TRBV28,.,TRBJ1-2,.,CASSLDGVANYGYTF,TGTGCCAGCAGTTTAGATGGGGTCGCTAACTATGGCTACACCTTC
TRBV27,.,TRBJ2-1,TRBD2,CASRYSGNYNEQFF,TGTGCCAGCAGATATAGCGGGAACTACAATGAGCAGTTCTTC
TRBV20-1,few,TRBJ2-5,.,CSAIRETQYF,TGCAGTGCTATAAGGGAGACCCAGTACTTC
TRBV29-1,once,TRBJ2-1,.,CSVPVPELAYNEQFF,TGCAGCGTCCCCGTCCCGGAATTGGCCTACAATGAGCAGTTCTTC
TRBV7-8,.,TRBJ2-1,TRBD2,CASSLAGLASGEQFF,TGTGCCAGCAGCTTAGCGGGACTAGCGTCGGGTGAGCAGTTCTTC
TRBV11-2,.,TRBJ2-1,TRBD2,CASSLRASGSNEQFF,TGTGCCAGCAGCTTACGGGCTAGCGGGAGTAATGAGCAGTTCTTC
TRBV5-6,once,TRBJ2-5,TRBD1,CASSLRTGATQYF,TGTGCCAGCAGCTTAAGGACAGGTGCGACCCAGTACTTC